One and the same sample provided the 30 T cell receptor beta chains below, sequenced in a study of beta chain features in type 1 diabetes listed by TCRdb under 2018. The full study reports these points: Type 1 diabetes patients showed a moderate but significant shortening of TCRB CDR3 length in all four CD4+ subsets.

Their recognized antigens are unknown. The library was produced with the immunoSEQ multiplex PCR assay. The entire amount of isolated RNA was reverse transcribed using the High Capacity cDNA Reverse Transcription Kit, so the sequenced TCRB transcripts were expressed ones. This immuneACCESS table, as held by TCRdb, lists in-frame sequences with V and J called but not all clones. Of the missing ones, under half trace to an unresolved V gene in checked studies; the others have no known cause. This sample comprises hundreds of thousands of clones, around 15% of them detected only once. The biggest ten clones account for 0.02% to 0.025% of the sample. The sequenced sample consisted of naive CD4+ T cells from blood. In light of the paper, this sample's cell subset or site label describes: true naive CD4+ T cells. The receptors originated from a man between 18 and 35 years old with type 1 diabetes.

This clone was seen just once. This rearrangement joins TRBV5-4 to TRBJ1-5; tentative D call: TRBD1 (6 bases). Germline assignment: CDR1 SGHNT and CDR2 YYREEE (reference sequence). V was cut by 3 bases and J by 1 base, with 14 bases left in between. CDR3 size: 16 residues. Written as DNA, the CDR3 is TGTGCCAGCAGCTCCGGGGGCCCGGGAAGCAATCAGCCCCAGCATTTT. Amino acids: CASSSGGPGSNQPQHF.

As concerns this clone: Germline and junction disagree at one end, which may indicate a read error. The rearrangement joins TRBV7-9 to TRBJ2-1, with D unresolved. There are 15 residues in the CDR3. Germline V lookup: CDR1 SEHNR, CDR2 FQNEAQ (reference sequence). The CDR3 protein is CASSEKSRVLNERFF. Here the CDR3 DNA reads TGTGCCAGCAGCGAAAAATCCCGGGTCCTCAATGAGCGGTTCTTC. Full variable domain (outside the CDR3, taken from reference TRBV7-9 and TRBJ2-1): DTGVSQNPRHKITKRGQNVTFRCDPISEHNRLYWYRQTLGQGPEFLTYFQNEAQLEKSRLLSDRFSAERPKGSFSTLEIQRTEQGDSAMYLCASSEKSRVLNERFFGPGTRLTVL.

This chain links TRBV5-1 with TRBJ2-5; 7 positions agree with TRBD1. This CDR3 region has 14 residues. Germline values: CDR1 SGHRS, CDR2 YFSETQ. With 4 bases clipped from V and 9 bases from J, the junction kept 12 bases outside the gene matches. CDR3 residues: CASSQDRTNGAQYF. The CDR3 region has the DNA TGCGCCAGCAGCCAGGACAGGACAAACGGAGCCCAGTACTTC.

This clone was seen a handful of times. J is TRBJ2-1 and V is TRBV5-1, with D perhaps TRBD1 (5 bases). The germline V and J ends were trimmed by 5 bases and 8 bases, with 14 bases remaining between them. This CDR3 comprises 13 residues. Germline lookup yields CDR1 SGHRS and CDR2 YFSETQ. The CDR3 protein is CASSRDQGYEQFF. CDR3 coding DNA: TGCGCCAGCAGTCGTGATCAGGGATATGAGCAGTTCTTC.

V is TRBV5-1 and J is TRBJ1-2; the match to TRBD1 covers 12 bases. This CDR3 is built from 16 residues. Germline V gene data show CDR1 as SGHRS and CDR2 as YFSETQ. V lost 0 bases and J lost 6; bases outside the gene matches: 6. CDR3 sequence (DNA): TGCGCCAGCAGCTTGGCCTGGGGACAGGGGGCGGATGGCTACACCTTC. Protein: CASSLAWGQGADGYTF.

This clone has only a few counts. The chain uses TRBV2 and TRBJ2-7; D might be TRBD1 (6 bases). CDR3 length: 14 residues. Trimming took off 4 bases at V and 5 bases at J, with 15 bases between the two ends. Germline CDR1 and CDR2: SNHLY and FYNNEI. The CDR3 nucleotides read TGTGCCAGCAGTGTGGAACAGGGTTTCAACGAGCAGTACTTC. Translating gives CASSVEQGFNEQYF.

The genes are TRBV23-1 and TRBJ1-2, with D maybe TRBD1 (5 bases). TRBV23-1 is treated as an ORF (open reading frame) with a function not yet certain. The length of the CDR3 is 17 residues. Trimming took off 0 bases at V and 1 base at J, with 15 bases between the two ends. This CDR3 is CASSQSDPGPYNYGYTF. The DNA for the CDR3 is TGCGCCAGCAGTCAATCGGACCCGGGGCCGTATAACTATGGCTACACCTTC.

The chain uses TRBV5-1 and TRBJ2-1, with 14 bases matching TRBD2. The germline V gene has CDR1 SGHRS and CDR2 YFSETQ. With V trimmed by 4 bases and J by 7 bases, 4 bases remained unmatched. The CDR3 is 15 residues long. Here the CDR3 reads CASSVGTSGGNEQFF. The CDR3, as DNA: TGCGCCAGCAGCGTCGGGACTAGCGGGGGAAATGAGCAGTTCTTC.

About this clone itself: This CDR3 is also generated by other DNA sequences in the sample. The V gene is TRBV30, the J gene TRBJ1-5; D may be TRBD1 (6 bases). CDR3 length equals 13 residues. Germline loops: CDR1 GTSNPN, CDR2 SVGIG (reference sequence). V lost 0 bases and J 3 bases, leaving 6 bases between the germline ends. The CDR3 DNA follows: TGTGCCTGGAGTGTGGGGGCCAATCAGCCCCAGCATTTT. This encodes CAWSVGANQPQHF.

This clone was seen only a few times. The chain recombines TRBV5-1 with TRBJ2-7; D not certain. The CDR3 loop spans 15 amino acids. Germline CDR1 is SGHRS and CDR2 is YFSETQ. Trimming pared 0 bases from V and 2 bases from J, leaving 12 bases between. The CDR3 DNA reads as TGCGCCAGCAGCTTGGAGGGCTCCGCTACCTACGAGCAGTACTTC. It translates to CASSLEGSATYEQYF.

The J gene is TRBJ2-5, the V gene TRBV28; 7 positions agree with TRBD1. This CDR3 spans 13 amino acids. Per the germline V gene, CDR1 is MDHEN and CDR2 is SYDVKM. V dropped 4 bases and J dropped 3; count of bases not matched to a gene: 2. The CDR3 nucleotides are TGTGCCAGCAGTTCAGGGACAGAAGAGACCCAGTACTTC. Amino acid sequence: CASSSGTEETQYF.

This clone has more than one count but fewer than ten. The V call is TRBV7-9, the J call TRBJ1-2; D might be TRBD1 (5 bases). CDR1 SEHNR and CDR2 FQNEAQ come from the germline V gene (reference sequence). This CDR3 contains 14 residues. Trimming left V 1 base short and J 6 bases short, with 12 bases between. This chain's CDR3 is CASSLVEGSHGYTF. As DNA, the CDR3 is TGTGCCAGCAGCTTAGTCGAGGGGAGTCATGGCTACACCTTC.

This clone showed up just a few times. The chain is built from TRBV10-3 and TRBJ2-5, with D uncertain. The CDR3 runs to 12 residues. Germline lookup yields CDR1 ENHRY and CDR2 SYGVKD. Trimming left V 0 bases short and J 4 bases short, with 3 bases between. CDR3 region: CAISESTETQYF. CDR3 nucleotides: TGTGCCATCAGTGAGTCGACAGAGACCCAGTACTTC.

The V and J genes are TRBV2 and TRBJ2-5; D is tentatively TRBD1 or TRBD2 (7 bases each). CDR3 size: 14 residues. Germline CDR1 reads SNHLY; CDR2 reads FYNNEI. V was trimmed by 5 bases and J by 4 bases, leaving 14 bases between them. The CDR3 bases are TGTGCCAGCAGTCAAGACAGGGAGGGAGAGACCCAGTACTTC. Translating it yields CASSQDREGETQYF.

J is TRBJ1-2 and V is TRBV4-1; D not certain. Germline V lookup: CDR1 MGHRA, CDR2 YSYEKL. V was cut by 5 bases and J by 10 bases, with 23 bases left in between. The CDR3 length is 15 residues. The CDR3 region is CASSIRTAPSYDYTF. CDR3 in DNA: TGCGCCAGCAGCATACGGACGGCACCATCTTACGACTACACCTTC.

The sample holds a few counts of this clone. The J gene is TRBJ2-1, the V gene TRBV4-1, with 11 bases that match TRBD2. The V gene's germline CDR1 is MGHRA and CDR2 YSYEKL. V trimming: 1 base; J trimming: 3 bases; junction bases outside the gene matches: 5. This CDR3 spans 17 amino acids. The CDR3 sequence is CASSQGASGGHYNEQFF. In DNA, the CDR3 is TGCGCCAGCAGCCAAGGGGCTAGCGGGGGGCACTACAATGAGCAGTTCTTC.

This clone was counted only a few times. This chain links TRBV5-6 with TRBJ1-5, with a tentative D call TRBD1 (5 bases). V lost 2 bases and J lost 4, with 16 bases in between. Per germline, CDR1 SGHDT and CDR2 YYEEEE. This CDR3 is built from 16 residues. For the CDR3, the DNA is TGTGCCAGCAGCTTTTATGGGACGCCTGGGAATCAGCCCCAGCATTTT. Amino acid sequence: CASSFYGTPGNQPQHF.

This clone was recorded once. At the DNA level, this CDR3 is encoded by other sequences in the same sample as well. The chain is built from TRBV9 and TRBJ1-2, with a weak D call TRBD1 (5 bases). Germline CDR1 reads SGDLS; CDR2 reads YYNGEE. V lost 0 bases and J lost 4, with 10 bases in between. The CDR3 covers 14 residues. The CDR3 nucleotides read TGTGCCAGCAGCGTAGTCGCCGGGGGCTATGGCTACACCTTC. Translating it yields CASSVVAGGYGYTF.

This chain connects TRBV5-4 to TRBJ2-5; 10 nucleotides agree with TRBD2. V shed 0 bases and J 1 base; nucleotides not matched to a gene: 3. This CDR3 is 16 amino acids long. Germline CDR1 is SGHNT and CDR2 is YYREEE (reference sequence). The CDR3: CASSLGIAGGQETQYF. The CDR3 DNA reads TGTGCCAGCAGCTTGGGAATAGCGGGGGGCCAAGAGACCCAGTACTTC.

V gene TRBV5-1 combines with J gene TRBJ1-6, with a tentative D call TRBD1 (5 bases). This CDR3 has 15 amino acids. V was clipped by 4 bases and J by 13 bases, with 21 bases between them. Germline-derived CDR1 and CDR2 are SGHRS and YFSETQ. The CDR3 DNA sequence: TGCGCCAGCAGCATCCTCCCCGGGACCGAGTTTCCCCTCCACTTT. It codes for CASSILPGTEFPLHF.

The chain recombines TRBV30 with TRBJ1-5, with D uncertain. CDR1 is GTSNPN, CDR2 SVGIG, per germline (reference sequence). Trimming removed 1 base at V and 3 bases at J, with 13 bases between. CDR3 size: 15 residues. The DNA of the CDR3 is TGTGCCTGGAGTGGGAGACGGTCGAACAATCAGCCCCAGCATTTT. This translates into CAWSGRRSNNQPQHF.

This clone has a handful of counts. The rearrangement joins TRBV4-1 to TRBJ2-7, with a tentative D call TRBD2 (5 bases). The CDR3 has 13 residues. Trimming took off 4 bases at V and 0 bases at J, with 7 bases between the two ends. Looked up from germline, CDR1 is MGHRA and CDR2 is YSYEKL. CDR3 coding DNA: TGCGCCAGCAGCCTCCGGGGCTCCTACGAGCAGTACTTC. It translates to CASSLRGSYEQYF.

V gene TRBV29-1 combines with J gene TRBJ1-1; no firm D call. Germline V gene lookup returns CDR1 SQVTM and CDR2 ANQGSEA. V shed 7 bases and J shed 0 bases, with 15 bases lying between them. This CDR3 region has 14 residues. CDR3 protein: CSAYQRYMNTEAFF. The CDR3 DNA sequence: TGCAGCGCCTACCAGAGATACATGAACACTGAAGCTTTCTTT. The full variable domain, rest sourced from reference TRBV29-1 and TRBJ1-1, is SAVISQKPSRDICQRGTSLTIQCQVDSQVTMMFWYRQQPGQSLTLIATANQGSEATYESGFVIDKFPISRPNLTFSTLTVSNMSPEDSSIYLCSAYQRYMNTEAFFGQGTRLTVV.

About this clone itself: At the DNA level, this CDR3 is encoded by other sequences in the same sample as well. The chain joins TRBV28 to TRBJ2-2; D ambiguous. The germline V gene encodes CDR1 MDHEN and CDR2 SYDVKM. CDR3 length: 14 residues. V lost 1 base and J 1 base, leaving 4 bases between the germline ends. In nucleotides, the CDR3 is TGTGCCAGCAGTTTATCCGGGAACACCGGGGAGCTGTTTTTT. Its protein product is CASSLSGNTGELFF. The whole variable domain, filled in from reference TRBV28 and TRBJ2-2, reads DVKVTQSSRYLVKRTGEKVFLECVQDMDHENMFWYRQDPGLGLRLIYFSYDVKMKEKGDIPEGYSVSREKKERFSLILESASTNQTSMYLCASSLSGNTGELFFGEGSRLTVL.

The chain has TRBV11-2 and TRBJ2-3; 8 bases fit TRBD2. This CDR3 has 16 residues. J lost 1 base, V lost 5 bases, and 8 bases had no gene match. CDR1 is SGHAT and CDR2 is FQNNGV in the germline V gene. Here the CDR3 reads CASSTPRRGGTDTQYF. CDR3 nucleotide sequence: TGTGCCAGCAGCACCCCTAGGCGGGGGGGCACAGATACGCAGTATTTT.

This clone has more than one count but fewer than ten. The rearrangement uses TRBV7-9 and TRBJ1-5, with 8 bases aligning to TRBD1. CDR1 and CDR2 (germline): SEHNR, FQNEAQ (reference sequence). CDR3 length: 16 amino acids. V lost 5 bases to trimming and J lost 5 bases; unmatched junction nucleotides: 11. CDR3 sequence (DNA): TGTGCCAGCAGCCCACGAAAAGACAGGGGAGATCAGCCCCAGCATTTT. Translating it yields CASSPRKDRGDQPQHF.

This clone was counted only a few times. The chain links TRBV10-2 to TRBJ1-2; 9 nucleotides line up with TRBD1. The V segment lost 3 bases and the J segment 1 base; nucleotides outside the gene matches: 6. CDR3 length: 16 amino acids. Germline V gene sequence: CDR1 WSHSY, CDR2 SAAADI. CDR3: CASSDPGQGGNYGYTF. CDR3 sequence (DNA): TGCGCCAGCAGTGACCCGGGACAGGGTGGTAACTATGGCTACACCTTC.

This clone occurred a few times. The chain has TRBV28 and TRBJ2-7, with 8 bases fitting TRBD2. This CDR3 comprises 15 residues. After removal of 6 bases from V and 0 bases from J, the junction contained 7 bases not matched to a gene. The V gene's germline CDR1 is MDHEN and CDR2 SYDVKM. CDR3: CASRIGGDPSYEQYF. The CDR3 nucleotides are TGTGCCAGCAGAATCGGGGGGGACCCCTCCTACGAGCAGTACTTC.

The chain is built from TRBV13 and TRBJ2-7; 13 nucleotides agree with TRBD2. Trimming took 4 bases from V and 6 from J; bases not matched to a gene: 9. Per the germline V gene, CDR1 is PRHDT and CDR2 is FYEKMQ (reference sequence). This CDR3 has 16 amino acids. This CDR3 reads CASSSKLAGGLGEQYF. Written as DNA, the CDR3 is TGTGCCAGCAGCTCAAAACTAGCGGGGGGGCTCGGCGAGCAGTACTTC.

V usage is TRBV5-6 and J usage is TRBJ2-5; 7 bases map to TRBD1. The CDR3 is 13 residues long. Trimming cost V 0 bases and J 9 bases; bases outside gene matches: 5. The germline gives CDR1 SGHDT, CDR2 YYEEEE. CDR3: CASSLGQGDPQYF. CDR3 nucleotide sequence: TGTGCCAGCAGCTTGGGCCAGGGGGATCCCCAGTACTTC.